The entry below describes one T cell receptor beta chain. Sequencing was performed with immunoSEQ multiplex PCR; in TCRdb, only in-frame clones are kept and a portion is missing. The sample comprises about 2,500,000 clones, over 85% of which are singletons, and roughly 0.14% rests with the top ten. Caucasian adults residing in Nashville, Tennessee made up all the donors. This record belongs to a study of shared clonotypes between healthy human individuals. The germline V gene encodes CDR1 SGHTA and CDR2 FQGNSA. The V gene lost 2 bases and the J gene lost 6 bases, with 12 bases spanning the gap. The CDR3 totals 14 residues.

V gene TRBV7-2 combines with J gene TRBJ2-3, with D perhaps TRBD2 (6 bases). The source is a man younger than 35 in good health. Material: naive CD4+ T cells sorted from blood. Described subset: CD45RA+ positively selected. The CDR3 bases are TGTGCCAGCAGCTTAAACACGGGAGTCGATACGCAGTATTTT. Its protein product is CASSLNTGVDTQYF.